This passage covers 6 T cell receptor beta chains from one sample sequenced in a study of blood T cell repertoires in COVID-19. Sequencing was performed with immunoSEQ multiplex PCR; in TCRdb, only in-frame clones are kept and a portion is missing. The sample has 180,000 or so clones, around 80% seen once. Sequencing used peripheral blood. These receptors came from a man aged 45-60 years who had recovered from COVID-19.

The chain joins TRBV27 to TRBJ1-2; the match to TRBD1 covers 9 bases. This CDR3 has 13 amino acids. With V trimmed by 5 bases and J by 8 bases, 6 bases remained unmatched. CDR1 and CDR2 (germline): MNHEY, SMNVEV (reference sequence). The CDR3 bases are TGTGCCAGCAGTGAGACAGGGGGTATAGGCTACACCTTC. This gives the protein CASSETGGIGYTF.

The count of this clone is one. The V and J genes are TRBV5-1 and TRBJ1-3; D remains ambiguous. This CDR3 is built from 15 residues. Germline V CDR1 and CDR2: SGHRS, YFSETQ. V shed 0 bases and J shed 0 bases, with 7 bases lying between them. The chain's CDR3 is CASSLDRFSGNTIYF. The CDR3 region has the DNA TGCGCCAGCAGCTTGGATCGGTTCTCTGGAAACACCATATATTTT.

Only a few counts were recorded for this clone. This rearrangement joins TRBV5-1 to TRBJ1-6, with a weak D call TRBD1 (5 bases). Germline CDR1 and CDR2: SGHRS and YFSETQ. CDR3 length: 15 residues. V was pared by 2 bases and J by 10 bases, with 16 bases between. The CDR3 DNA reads TGCGCCAGCAGCTTAGGGACTGGGCGGACATCACCCCTCCACTTT. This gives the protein CASSLGTGRTSPLHF.

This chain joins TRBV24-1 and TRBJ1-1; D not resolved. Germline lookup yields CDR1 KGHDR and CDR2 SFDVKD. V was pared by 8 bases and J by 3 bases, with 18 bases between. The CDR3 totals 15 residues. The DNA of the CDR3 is TGTGCCACCAACTTTGTCCCCAGCGGAGACACTGAAGCTTTCTTT. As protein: CATNFVPSGDTEAFF.

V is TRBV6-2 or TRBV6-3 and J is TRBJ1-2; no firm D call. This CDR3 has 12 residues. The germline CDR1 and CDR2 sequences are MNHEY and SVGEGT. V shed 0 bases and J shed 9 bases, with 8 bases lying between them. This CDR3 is CASSYSTSRYTF. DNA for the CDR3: TGTGCCAGCAGTTACTCAACATCCCGCTACACCTTC.

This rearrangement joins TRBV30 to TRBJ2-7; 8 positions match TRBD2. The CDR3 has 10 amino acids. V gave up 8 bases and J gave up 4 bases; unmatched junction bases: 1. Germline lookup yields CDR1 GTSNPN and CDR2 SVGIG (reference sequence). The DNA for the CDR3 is TGTGCCGGCGGGAGGTACGAGCAGTACTTC. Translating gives CAGGRYEQYF.